This is a list of T cell receptor beta chains from one sample in a study of PD-1 blockade in classical Hodgkin lymphoma. This table comes from immunoSEQ multiplex PCR, and its TCRdb copy is limited to in-frame clones, with some not included. The table includes fewer than 30,000 clones, about 81% detected once. The source material was peripheral blood mononuclear cells (PBMCs), sampled before the second cycle of nivolumab. The receptors were sampled from a human donor with classical Hodgkin lymphoma. CDR3s include the opening cysteine and the closing phenylalanine or tryptophan. A D gene is named only where the DNA matches it firmly. Some rows have no size entry. The others give once, few or many, or a class for an expanded clone.

D gene	J gene	clone size	V gene	CDR3 protein	CDR3 DNA
TRBD1	TRBJ1-5	.	TRBV19	CASSNGQGLVSNQPQHF	TGTGCCAGTAGTAACGGACAGGGGCTAGTGAGCAATCAGCCCCAGCATTTT
.	TRBJ1-3	medium-sized	TRBV11-3	CASSFATAGNTIYF	TGTGCCAGCAGCTTCGCGACAGCTGGAAACACCATATATTTT
.	TRBJ2-3	.	TRBV5-5	CASSLGLGLTDTQYF	TGTGCCAGCAGCTTGGGCCTCGGCCTCACAGATACGCAGTATTTT
TRBD1	TRBJ1-2	.	TRBV19	CASSRQGNSNYGYTF	TGTGCCAGTAGCCGACAGGGGAACTCTAACTATGGCTACACCTTC
.	TRBJ1-1	few	TRBV2	CASTPDGLTEAFF	TGTGCCAGCACCCCGGATGGGCTCACTGAAGCTTTCTTT
.	TRBJ1-1	.	TRBV7-7	CASSLDRNTEAFF	TGTGCTAGCAGCTTAGACCGGAACACTGAAGCTTTCTTT
.	TRBJ1-1	few	TRBV28	CASSPGPGTEAFF	TGTGCCAGCAGTCCCGGACCTGGAACTGAAGCTTTCTTT
.	TRBJ1-6	.	TRBV4-2	CASSQGQSSYNSPLHF	TGTGCCAGCAGCCAAGGACAGAGCTCCTATAATTCACCCCTCCACTTT
.	TRBJ2-2	.	TRBV2	CASSDRDNTGELFF	TGTGCCAGCAGTGACAGGGATAACACCGGGGAGCTGTTTTTT
TRBD1	TRBJ1-1	few	TRBV29-1	CSAALDRGAEAFF	TGCAGCGCAGCCCTGGACAGGGGGGCTGAAGCTTTCTTT
TRBD2	TRBJ2-1	.	TRBV13	CASSPPAISGGYNEQFF	TGTGCCAGCAGCCCACCAGCCATTAGCGGGGGGTACAATGAGCAGTTCTTC
.	TRBJ2-3	.	TRBV27	CASSLSRGDTQYF	TGTGCCAGCAGTTTATCGCGAGGGGATACGCAGTATTTT
TRBD2	TRBJ2-7	few	TRBV5-1	CASSPTSGGSYEQYF	TGCGCCAGCAGTCCTACTAGCGGGGGATCCTACGAGCAGTACTTC
.	TRBJ1-1	few	TRBV18	CASSPGGAEAFF	TGTGCCAGCTCACCAGGGGGCGCTGAAGCTTTCTTT
.	TRBJ1-2	.	TRBV5-1	CASSETRVSGYTF	TGCGCCAGCAGCGAGACCAGGGTTAGCGGCTACACCTTC
.	TRBJ1-2	few	TRBV4-1	CASSQEQGIYGYTF	TGCGCCAGCAGCCAAGAGCAGGGAATCTATGGCTACACCTTC
.	TRBJ1-5	.	TRBV28	CASSFGGFQPQHF	TGTGCCAGCAGCTTCGGGGGTTTTCAGCCCCAGCATTTT
.	TRBJ2-3	.	TRBV6-5	CASSYRRTDTQYF	TGTGCCAGCAGTTACCGGCGCACAGATACGCAGTATTTT
TRBD1	TRBJ2-5	.	TRBV19	CASSIAHRGRETQYF	TGTGCCAGTAGTATAGCGCACAGGGGGCGAGAGACCCAGTACTTC
TRBD2	TRBJ2-5	once	TRBV7-7	CASSSGGTRGETQYF	TGTGCCAGCAGCTCCGGCGGGACTAGGGGAGAGACCCAGTACTTC
.	TRBJ2-2	.	TRBV30	CAWSAQGSGELFF	TGTGCCTGGAGCGCTCAGGGTTCCGGGGAGCTGTTTTTT
.	TRBJ1-5	.	TRBV28	CASSLWAGQIGDYSNQPQHF	TGTGCCAGCAGTTTATGGGCGGGACAAATAGGGGATTATAGCAATCAGCCCCAGCATTTT
.	TRBJ1-1	.	TRBV6-6	CASRGLTGNTEAFF	TGTGCCAGCAGGGGATTGACAGGGAACACTGAAGCTTTCTTT
TRBD1	TRBJ1-2	few	TRBV9	CASSGLTGNYGYTF	TGTGCCAGCAGCGGACTGACAGGGAACTATGGCTACACCTTC
TRBD1	TRBJ2-5	once	TRBV7-9	CASSFRGRGQETQYF	TGTGCCAGCAGCTTTAGGGGGCGCGGGCAAGAGACCCAGTACTTC
.	TRBJ1-2	.	TRBV7-2	CASSLVNYGYTF	TGTGCCAGCAGCTTAGTTAACTATGGCTACACCTTC
.	TRBJ1-2	.	TRBV11-2	CASSRGYGYTF	TGCGCCAGCAGCCGGGGGTATGGCTACACCTTC
TRBD1	TRBJ2-7	few	TRBV19	CASSGDRGYEQYF	TGTGCCAGTAGTGGGGACAGGGGGTACGAGCAGTACTTC
TRBD2	TRBJ2-1	.	TRBV13	CASSLLSLSGVYNEQFF	TGTGCCAGCAGCCTCCTTAGTTTAAGCGGGGTATACAATGAGCAGTTCTTC
.	TRBJ1-4	.	TRBV9	CASSVFAGLPNEKLFF	TGTGCCAGCAGCGTATTCGCAGGGCTCCCTAATGAAAAACTGTTTTTT
TRBD1	TRBJ1-1	.	TRBV5-1	CASSHDRANTEAFF	TGCGCCAGCAGCCATGACAGGGCAAACACTGAAGCTTTCTTT
.	TRBJ1-1	.	TRBV18	CASSRAAAGYTEAFF	TGTGCCAGCTCACGGGCAGCCGCTGGGTACACTGAAGCTTTCTTT
TRBD1	TRBJ1-5	.	TRBV2	CASSGGQGVQQPQHF	TGTGCCAGCAGTGGGGGACAGGGAGTACAGCAGCCCCAGCATTTT
TRBD2	TRBJ2-7	.	TRBV7-9	CASSWEGRVYEQYF	TGTGCCAGCAGCTGGGAGGGGCGCGTCTACGAGCAGTACTTC